These 21 T cell receptor beta chains were sequenced from one sample in a study of T cells in localized non-small cell lung cancer. Profiling relied on immunoSEQ multiplex PCR, and the TCRdb table lists in-frame clones only, not all of them. The sample lists roughly 27,000 clones; roughly 91% were seen once. The specimen comprised peripheral blood, sampled before any cancer treatment. The receptors were sampled from a woman aged 35 to 75 with stage I lung adenocarcinoma.

The rearrangement links TRBV27 to TRBJ2-5, with 12 positions matching TRBD1. The CDR3 loop spans 16 amino acids. Germline CDR1 reads MNHEY; CDR2 reads SMNVEV (reference sequence). After removal of 5 bases from V and 6 bases from J, the junction contained 10 bases not matched to a gene. CDR3 DNA sequence: TGTGCCAGCAGTCCGATCGGGACAGGGGGCCGGAAGACCCAGTACTTC. This encodes CASSPIGTGGRKTQYF.

The chain is built from TRBV19 and TRBJ2-2, with 14 bases identical to TRBD2. Trimming at V came to 11 bases and at J to 6 bases, leaving 5 bases not matched to a gene. CDR1 is LNHDA, CDR2 SQIVND, per germline (reference sequence). This CDR3 is 14 amino acids long. CDR3 sequence reads: CAGSTSGRAGELFF. Here the CDR3 DNA reads TGTGCCGGATCGACTAGCGGGAGGGCCGGGGAGCTGTTTTTT.

The rearrangement joins TRBV4-1 to TRBJ1-2; D not resolved. Germline loops: CDR1 MGHRA, CDR2 YSYEKL. The V and J ends lost 0 bases and 0 bases respectively, with 14 bases between them. The CDR3 totals 17 residues. The CDR3 here is CASSQEFRTATNYGYTF. In DNA, the CDR3 is TGCGCCAGCAGCCAAGAATTCCGCACAGCGACTAACTATGGCTACACCTTC.

J is TRBJ1-4 and V is TRBV7-9; TRBD1 might be the D (6 bases). Germline assignment: CDR1 SEHNR and CDR2 FQNEAQ (reference sequence). The V end was cut by 4 bases, the J end by 3 bases, with 12 bases between. The CDR3 runs 15 residues. The DNA for the CDR3 is TGTGCCAGCAGCTCATCAGGGGCGCCTAATGAAAAACTGTTTTTT. Translating gives CASSSSGAPNEKLFF.

For the CDR3, the DNA is TGTGCCAGCAGTTTGGTCGCTAAACCGACCGCCGGGGAGCTGTTTTTT. Amino acid sequence: CASSLVAKPTAGELFF. The genes are TRBV27 and TRBJ2-2; D remains ambiguous. Per the germline V gene, CDR1 is MNHEY and CDR2 is SMNVEV (reference sequence). Trimming removed 3 bases from V and 6 bases from J, with 17 bases in between. The CDR3 sequence is 16 residues long.

The rearrangement joins TRBV4-1 to TRBJ2-3; 9 bases line up with TRBD1. The junction had 8 bases not matched to a gene; V was cut back by 5 bases and J by 2 bases. Per germline, CDR1 MGHRA and CDR2 YSYEKL. The CDR3 loop spans 16 amino acids. CDR3 DNA: TGCGCCAGCAGCTACCGGGACAGGGTAGACACAGATACGCAGTATTTT. Protein: CASSYRDRVDTDTQYF.

This clone has only a few counts. The rearrangement joins TRBV5-4 to TRBJ1-5, with D unclear. There are 13 residues in the CDR3. Trimming shortened V by 5 bases and J by 0 bases, and 6 bases separated the two germline ends. From germline, CDR1 is SGHNT and CDR2 YYREEE (reference sequence). The CDR3 bases are TGTGCCAGCAGTCGAGATAGCAATCAGCCCCAGCATTTT. As protein: CASSRDSNQPQHF.

The rearrangement uses TRBV7-2 and TRBJ2-2, with 7 bases that match TRBD1. Germline-derived CDR1 and CDR2 are SGHTA and FQGNSA. Losses at the gene ends were 5 bases for V and 9 bases for J; bases not matched to a gene: 9. There are 14 residues in the CDR3. The CDR3 region has the DNA TGTGCCAGCAGCCCCTCCGGACAGGTCCGGGAGCTGTTTTTT. Residues: CASSPSGQVRELFF.

The genes are TRBV6-1 and TRBJ1-1; D uncertain. CDR1 and CDR2 (germline): MNHNS, SASEGT. CDR3 size: 13 residues. Trimming removed 7 bases from V and 1 base from J, with 10 bases in between. The CDR3 loop is CASNLSGNTEAFF. CDR3 DNA sequence: TGTGCCAGCAACCTGAGCGGGAACACTGAAGCTTTCTTT.

This clone occurred once. The J gene is TRBJ2-1, the V gene TRBV29-1, with 7 bases matching TRBD2. Unmatched junction bases numbered 11, after V lost 5 bases and J lost 4 bases. In germline, CDR1 is SQVTM, CDR2 ANQGSEA. There are 15 residues in the CDR3. The CDR3 coding sequence is TGCAGCGTTCCTAAAGGGGCTAGCGGATACAATGAGCAGTTCTTC. It codes for CSVPKGASGYNEQFF.

This chain connects TRBV19 to TRBJ2-5; D is possibly TRBD1 or TRBD2 (6 bases each). The CDR3 sequence is 12 residues long. V was pared by 8 bases and J by 7 bases, with 14 bases between. Germline-derived CDR1 and CDR2 are LNHDA and SQIVND (reference sequence). The CDR3 sequence is CASGEGGGTQYF. CDR3 coding DNA: TGTGCCAGTGGCGAGGGGGGTGGGACCCAGTACTTC.

This clone was seen just once. V is TRBV5-1 and J is TRBJ2-7; the D gene is possibly TRBD2 (5 bases). CDR3 size: 11 residues. Germline CDR1 and CDR2: SGHRS and YFSETQ. V was clipped by 4 bases and J by 6 bases, with 8 bases between them. CDR3 coding DNA: TGCGCCAGCAGCGCGGCGGGCGAGCAGTACTTC. As protein: CASSAAGEQYF.

The chain links TRBV5-4 to TRBJ2-3; D call uncertain. This CDR3 spans 15 amino acids. V was trimmed by 4 bases and J by 0 bases, leaving 12 bases between them. Germline values: CDR1 SGHNT, CDR2 YYREEE (reference sequence). The CDR3 bases are TGTGCCAGCAGCCGAAGCCTCCACAGCACAGATACGCAGTATTTT. Residues: CASSRSLHSTDTQYF.

The chain carries TRBV19 and TRBJ2-2, with 9 bases lining up with TRBD2. Trimming removed 1 base from V and 0 bases from J; junction bases left unmatched: 3. This CDR3 has 17 residues. Looked up from germline, CDR1 is LNHDA and CDR2 is SQIVND (reference sequence). The CDR3 nucleotides read TGTGCCAGTAGTATAGCTAGCGGGGCCGCGAACACCGGGGAGCTGTTTTTT. This translates into CASSIASGAANTGELFF. Filled out from reference TRBV19 and TRBJ2-2, the complete variable domain reads DGGITQSPKYLFRKEGQNVTLSCEQNLNHDAMYWYRQDPGQGLRLIYYSQIVNDFQKGDIAEGYSVSREKKESFPLTVTSAQKNPTAFYLCASSIASGAANTGELFFGEGSRLTVL.

This chain links TRBV7-2 with TRBJ2-7; D perhaps matches TRBD2 (5 bases). CDR1 SGHTA and CDR2 FQGNSA come from the germline V gene. This CDR3 is built from 15 residues. Trimming pared 1 base from V and 2 bases from J, leaving 12 bases between. The CDR3 nucleotides are TGTGCCAGCAGCTTAGATTCGAGGGAGACCTACGAGCAGTACTTC. Its protein product is CASSLDSRETYEQYF.

The chain has TRBV28 and TRBJ1-4; weak D call: TRBD1 (5 bases). Trimming took off 6 bases at V and 8 bases at J, with 19 bases between the two ends. CDR1 and CDR2 from the germline V gene are MDHEN and SYDVKM. The CDR3 totals 15 residues. The chain's CDR3 is CASSAPRQGGEKLFF. The CDR3 DNA reads as TGTGCCAGCAGCGCACCCCGGCAGGGTGGAGAAAAACTGTTTTTT.

CDR3 nucleotide sequence: TGTGCCAGCAGCTTCGGGAGGGAGGTGGATGAAGCTTTCTTT. It is translated as CASSFGREVDEAFF. This chain connects TRBV7-9 to TRBJ1-1; D call uncertain. Trimming left V 3 bases short and J 7 bases short, with 15 bases between. The CDR3 runs 14 residues. CDR1 is SEHNR and CDR2 is FQNEAQ in the germline V gene (reference sequence).

The chain links TRBV4-2 to TRBJ2-5, with 14 bases that match TRBD2. J gave up 2 bases and V 0 bases, and 8 bases lay outside the gene matches. Germline V gene lookup returns CDR1 LGHNA and CDR2 YNFKEQ. The CDR3 loop spans 19 amino acids. The DNA of the CDR3 is TGTGCCAGCAGCCAAGATCCCGCGACTAGCGGGAGGGCACAAGAGACCCAGTACTTC. Residues: CASSQDPATSGRAQETQYF.

The chain recombines TRBV5-5 with TRBJ2-7; perhaps TRBD1 as D (5 bases). This CDR3 spans 15 amino acids. Germline V gives CDR1 SGHKS, CDR2 YYEKEE (reference sequence). With 4 bases removed from V and 3 bases from J, the gap between germline ends came to 17 bases. CDR3 amino acids: CASSQIPTADYEQYF. In nucleotides, the CDR3 is TGTGCCAGCAGCCAGATACCGACAGCAGACTACGAGCAGTACTTC.

This clone was seen just once. V gene TRBV7-2 combines with J gene TRBJ1-5, with D perhaps matching TRBD1 (6 bases). Deletions cut 2 bases from V and 2 bases from J, with 22 bases between. The length of the CDR3 is 19 residues. CDR1 and CDR2 from the germline V gene are SGHTA and FQGNSA. This CDR3 is CASSLLPPGHLHRNQPQHF. The CDR3 bases are TGTGCCAGCAGCTTATTGCCCCCGGGACACTTACATCGCAATCAGCCCCAGCATTTT.

This clone was observed a single time. This chain connects TRBV27 to TRBJ1-2, with 7 bases that match TRBD1. CDR1 is MNHEY, CDR2 SMNVEV, per germline (reference sequence). V was pared by 7 bases and J by 7 bases, with 15 bases of the junction left unmatched. CDR3 length equals 15 residues. The CDR3 protein is CASTATGTATGGYTF. The DNA for the CDR3 is TGTGCCAGCACCGCCACCGGGACAGCGACGGGTGGCTACACCTTC.